The 21 T cell receptor beta chains given below trace back to one sample, sequenced in a study of CD8+ T cells in alopecia areata (dated by TCRdb to 2016 to 2018). Libraries were prepared through the immunoSEQ multiplex PCR assay. For TCR sequencing, RNA was extracted from every sample and reverse transcribed into cDNA to serve as template. Here the immuneACCESS table is served through TCRdb, limited to in-frame sequences with V and J called. Missing clones are a known gap in these copies; in checked studies unresolved V genes cover under half, and the rest lacks a known reason. The sample features around 100,000 clones, and none is a singleton. Jointly, the top ten make up about 19% of the sample. Material: lesional skin. The source is a C3H/HeJ mouse with alopecia areata. Mice of this line possess the MHC haplotype H2-k.

As to this clone: Mouse names are used for the genes. The read terminates 4 residues ahead of where the CDR3 ends, so the germline J gene completes it. The chain carries TRBV5 and TRBJ2-1; 9 bases are shared with TRBD1. CDR1 and CDR2 from the germline V gene are LGHNA and YNLKQL (reference sequence). This CDR3 spans 15 amino acids. V was pared by 1 base and J by 6 bases, with 4 bases of the junction left unmatched. This chain's CDR3 is CASSQGTGVGAEQFF. The sequenced CDR3 bases are TGTGCCAGCAGCCAAGGGACAGGGGTCGGTGCT.

Many counts were recorded for this clone. Gene names and germline match the mouse. The CDR3 end is not reached by the read, which stops 4 residues before it; the germline J gene fills it in. This sequence joins TRBV13-3 and TRBJ2-7; TRBD1 agrees at 9 bases. The CDR3 totals 13 residues. CDR1 NNHDY and CDR2 SYVADS come from the germline V gene. The covered CDR3 bases are TGTGCCAGCAGTGGGACAGGGGCAAAT. It is translated as CASSGTGAN. The CDR3 as a whole reads CASSGTGANEQYF.

This clone has just a few counts. Mouse gene names apply. The identical CDR3 is also encoded by other nucleotide sequences in the sample. The part of the CDR3 DNA that was read is TGCACCTGCAGTGCCCCCGGGACAGGGAGTGCAGAA. The encoded protein is CTCSAPGTGSAE. The whole CDR3 protein reads CTCSAPGTGSAETLYF. The rearrangement links TRBV1 to TRBJ2-3; TRBD1 matches 9 bases. The sequence runs out 4 residues before the end of the CDR3; the remainder is reconstructed from the germline J gene. The CDR3 spans 16 residues. After removal of 3 bases from V and 0 bases from J, the junction contained 4 bases not matched to a gene. CDR1 and CDR2 from the germline V gene are NSQYPW and LRSPGD (reference sequence).

This clone was recorded a few times. Genes here carry mouse names. The CDR3 end is not reached by the read, which stops 4 residues before it; the germline J gene fills it in. The V and J genes are TRBV13-3 and TRBJ2-2; 9 nucleotides match TRBD1. Germline CDR1 reads NNHDY; CDR2 reads SYVADS. The CDR3 is 16 residues long. Germline trimming cut 3 bases from V and 4 bases from J; bases unmatched to any gene: 7. CDR3 bases read: TGTGCCAGCAGTGGAGGGGACAGGGACCTCACCGGG. Its translation is CASSGGDRDLTG. The full CDR3 protein is CASSGGDRDLTGQLYF.

This clone was seen a few times. The gene names here belong to mouse. The missing CDR3 end, 4 residues past where the read stops, is filled in from the germline J gene. V and J are TRBV1 and TRBJ2-5, with TRBD1 as a possible D gene (6 bases). CDR3 length: 15 residues. V lost 4 bases and J lost 0, with 11 bases in between. Per germline, CDR1 NSQYPW and CDR2 LRSPGD (reference sequence). The chain's CDR3 is CTCSGRDNNQDTQYF. The covered CDR3 bases are TGCACCTGCAGTGGCCGGGACAATAACCAAGAC. The full variable domain, in which reference TRBV1 and TRBJ2-5 provide the parts outside the CDR3, is VTLLEQNPRWRLVPRGQAVNLRCILKNSQYPWMSWYQQDLQKQLQWLFTLRSPGDKEVKSLPGADYLATRVTDTELRLQVANMSQGRTLYCTCSGRDNNQDTQYFGPGTRLLVL.

Turning to this clone: Here the gene names and germline are mouse. From the germline J gene comes the end of the CDR3, since the read stops 4 residues before it. This chain connects TRBV13-3 to TRBJ2-7; D ambiguous. Germline V gene sequence: CDR1 NNHDY, CDR2 SYVADS. V was pared by 0 bases and J by 0 bases, with 10 bases between. This CDR3 region has 15 residues. The CDR3 sequence is CASSDAFFSSYEQYF. The sequenced CDR3 bases are TGTGCCAGCAGTGATGCCTTTTTCAGCTCCTAT.

The sample holds a few counts of this clone. Gene names denote mouse genes. The read halts 4 residues ahead of the CDR3 end, with the missing end drawn from the germline J gene. This chain joins TRBV1 and TRBJ2-7, with 9 nucleotides matching TRBD1. Per the germline V gene, CDR1 is NSQYPW and CDR2 is LRSPGD (reference sequence). This CDR3 spans 15 amino acids. The CDR3 loop is CTCSADTGGGYEQYF. CDR3 bases read: TGCACCTGCAGTGCAGATACAGGGGGCGGTTAT.

This clone was seen only a few times. Germline and genes here are mouse. The missing CDR3 end, 4 residues past where the read stops, is filled in from the germline J gene. The V gene is TRBV19, the J gene TRBJ2-4; D is uncertain. V was clipped by 6 bases and J by 0 bases, with 11 bases between them. Germline CDR1 reads FNHDT; CDR2 reads SITEND (reference sequence). This CDR3 contains 14 residues. CDR3 DNA, as far as it was read: TGTGCCAGCACCCTCGACATTAGTCAAAAC. Protein: CASTLDISQN. The full-length CDR3 reads as CASTLDISQNTLYF.

This clone was observed at least ten times. Gene names follow the mouse nomenclature. Read sequence stops 4 residues before the CDR3 end, and the germline J gene provides the missing end. The V and J genes are TRBV13-3 and TRBJ1-4; D gene ambiguous. Germline CDR1 NNHDY, CDR2 SYVADS. The CDR3 is 13 amino acids. V was clipped by 9 bases and J by 0 bases, with 9 bases between them. The CDR3 loop is CATRQISNERLFF. The sequenced part of the CDR3 DNA is TGTGCCACCCGACAAATTTCCAACGAA.

In regard to this clone: The genes and germline here are from mouse. The CDR3 goes on 4 residues after the read ends, and that part is filled in from the germline J gene. This chain connects TRBV1 to TRBJ1-1; 12 bases fit TRBD1. The germline V gene has CDR1 NSQYPW and CDR2 LRSPGD (reference sequence). Trimming at V came to 0 bases and at J to 1 base, leaving 3 bases not matched to a gene. The CDR3 contains 17 residues. CDR3 protein: CTCSADLGQGANTEVFF. The sequenced part of the CDR3 DNA is TGCACCTGCAGTGCAGATCTGGGACAGGGGGCGAACACA.

A word on this clone: The listed genes are named as in mouse. The CDR3 is cut off 4 residues early in the read; its end comes from the germline J gene. The chain is built from TRBV13-1 and TRBJ1-4; a weak D match, TRBD1 (6 bases). Germline CDR1 NSHNY, CDR2 SYGAGN. The CDR3 has 14 amino acids. The CDR3 here is CASSETGGVERLFF. The covered CDR3 bases are TGTGCCAGCAGTGAGACAGGAGGGGTCGAA.

On this clone itself: The germline and genes are mouse ones. The sequenced fragment ends 4 residues before the CDR3 boundary, so the rest is inferred from the germline J gene. This sequence joins TRBV19 and TRBJ2-7, with D maybe TRBD2 (5 bases). The CDR3 is 11 residues long. Germline V gene data show CDR1 as FNHDT and CDR2 as SITEND (reference sequence). The CDR3: CASRLDYEQYF. CDR3 DNA, as far as it was read: TGTGCCAGCAGACTGGATTAT.

This clone was seen many times. Germline and genes: mouse. The CDR3 loop is CTCSADGDRNTEVFF. The CDR3 bases that were read are TGCACCTGCAGTGCAGATGGGGACAGAAACACA. The chain employs TRBV1 and TRBJ1-1; 7 bases align to TRBD1. The read terminates 4 residues before the CDR3 end, so the remaining end is supplied by the germline J gene. The CDR3 sequence is 15 residues long. The germline gives CDR1 NSQYPW, CDR2 LRSPGD (reference sequence). The V gene end was trimmed by 0 bases and the J gene end by 1 base; junction bases not matched to a gene: 2.

This clone was seen more than once but under ten times. The genes and germline here are from mouse. The read ends 4 residues before the CDR3 terminus; that terminus is restored from the germline J gene. The gene calls are TRBV13-1 and TRBJ2-4, with D perhaps matching TRBD1 (5 bases). Looked up from germline, CDR1 is NSHNY and CDR2 is SYGAGN. V lost 4 bases to trimming and J lost 0 bases, with 12 bases between them. This CDR3 is 15 amino acids long. The CDR3 is CASSLPDSSQNTLYF. CDR3 DNA, as far as it was read: TGTGCCAGCAGTCTACCTGACAGTAGTCAAAAC.

This clone was detected only a few times. Mouse gene names apply. With the read ending 4 residues before the CDR3 end, the germline J gene is used to fill in that end. J is TRBJ2-2 and V is TRBV1, with D perhaps TRBD1 (6 bases). Germline CDR1 and CDR2: NSQYPW and LRSPGD (reference sequence). This CDR3 contains 14 residues. The CDR3 sequence is CTCSADTGIGQLYF. CDR3 DNA, as far as it was read: TGCACCTGCAGTGCAGATACAGGGATCGGG.

Remarks on this clone: Gene names refer to mouse genes. The read terminates 4 residues before the CDR3 end, so the remaining end is supplied by the germline J gene. The chain joins TRBV19 to TRBJ2-5; D is perhaps TRBD1 (6 bases). CDR1 is FNHDT and CDR2 is SITEND in the germline V gene (reference sequence). The CDR3 loop spans 15 amino acids. V lost 5 bases and J lost 0, with 13 bases in between. CDR3 sequence reads: CASRTGTPNQDTQYF. Incomplete CDR3 DNA: TGTGCCAGCAGGACCGGGACACCTAACCAAGAC.

With regard to this clone: The gene names here belong to mouse. The read gets to within 4 residues of the CDR3 end, and the germline J gene fills in the rest. This rearrangement joins TRBV1 to TRBJ1-4, with TRBD1 as a possible D gene (6 bases). CDR1 and CDR2 (germline): NSQYPW, LRSPGD (reference sequence). Trimming pared 2 bases from V and 4 bases from J, leaving 11 bases between. The CDR3 totals 15 residues. Incomplete CDR3 DNA: TGCACCTGCAGTGCAATGACAGGCCTCAACGAA. It specifies CTCSAMTGLNE. The complete CDR3 reads CTCSAMTGLNERLFF.

As to this clone: Genes and germline are mouse. The read finishes 4 residues shy of the CDR3 end, and the germline J gene is used to complete it. The rearrangement uses TRBV13-3 and TRBJ2-3; a weak D match, TRBD1 (5 bases). Trimming took 0 bases from V and 1 from J, leaving 12 bases between them. Germline assignment: CDR1 NNHDY and CDR2 SYVADS. CDR3 length: 16 residues. The CDR3 spells CASSDAEGGGAETLYF. The CDR3 DNA, read in part, is TGTGCCAGCAGTGATGCAGAGGGAGGGGGTGCAGAA.

This clone was counted a few times. The germline and genes are mouse ones. Coverage ceases 4 residues before the CDR3 finishes, and the germline J gene fills in the end. V usage is TRBV13-1 and J usage is TRBJ2-7; no clear D gene. The germline V gene has CDR1 NSHNY and CDR2 SYGAGN. The CDR3 has 14 residues. The part of the CDR3 DNA that was read is TGTGCCAGCAGTGATGCGACACTTAGGGAT. Protein product: CASSDATLRD. The whole CDR3 reads CASSDATLRDEQYF.

Remarks on this clone: Gene and germline names: mouse. With the read ending 4 residues before the CDR3 end, the germline J gene is used to fill in that end. V is TRBV19 and J is TRBJ2-3, with D perhaps matching TRBD1 (6 bases). This CDR3 is 13 amino acids long. Germline values: CDR1 FNHDT, CDR2 SITEND (reference sequence). The V end lost 7 bases, the J end lost 4 bases, and 13 bases lay between the germline ends. The DNA read from the CDR3 is TGTGCCAGCGAACTCGGGACATCAGAA. It encodes CASELGTSE. From start to end, the CDR3 is CASELGTSETLYF. Complete variable domain (other parts from reference TRBV19 and TRBJ2-3): GGIITQTPKFLIGQEGQKLTLKCQQNFNHDTMYWYRQDSGKGLRLIYYSITENDLQKGDLSEGYDASREKKSSFSLTVTSAQKNEMAVFLCASELGTSETLYFGSGTRLTVL.

As to this clone: Mouse gene names apply. Coverage ceases 4 residues before the CDR3 finishes, and the germline J gene fills in the end. The V call is TRBV19, the J call TRBJ2-1; the match to TRBD1 covers 8 bases. The germline gives CDR1 FNHDT, CDR2 SITEND (reference sequence). CDR3 length: 14 amino acids. The V and J ends lost 4 bases and 6 bases, in that order; junction bases with no gene match: 6. The CDR3 sequence: CASSLEDRVAEQFF. Partial CDR3 DNA: TGTGCCAGCAGTCTGGAGGACAGGGTTGCT.